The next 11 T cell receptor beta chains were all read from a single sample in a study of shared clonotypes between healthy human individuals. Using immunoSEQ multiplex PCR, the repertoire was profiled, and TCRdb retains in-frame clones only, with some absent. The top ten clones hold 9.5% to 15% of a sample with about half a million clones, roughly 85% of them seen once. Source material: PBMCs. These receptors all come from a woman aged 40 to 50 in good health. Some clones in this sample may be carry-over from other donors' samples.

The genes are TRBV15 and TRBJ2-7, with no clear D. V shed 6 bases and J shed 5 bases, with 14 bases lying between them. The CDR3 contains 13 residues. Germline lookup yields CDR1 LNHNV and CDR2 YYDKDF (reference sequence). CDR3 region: CATRGGLRHEQYF. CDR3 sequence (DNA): TGTGCCACCAGAGGTGGTCTTAGACACGAGCAGTACTTC.

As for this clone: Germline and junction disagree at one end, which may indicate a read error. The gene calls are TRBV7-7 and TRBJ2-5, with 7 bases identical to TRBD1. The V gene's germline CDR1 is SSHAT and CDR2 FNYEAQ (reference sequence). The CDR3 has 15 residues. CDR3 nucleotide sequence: TGTGCTAGCAGCCCCCGGGACAGCCTCGGGGAGACCCAGTACTTC. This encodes CASSPRDSLGETQYF.

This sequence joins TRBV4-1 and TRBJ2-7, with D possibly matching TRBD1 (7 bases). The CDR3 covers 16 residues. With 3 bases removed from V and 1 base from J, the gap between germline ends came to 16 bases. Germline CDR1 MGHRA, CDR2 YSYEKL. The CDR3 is CASSHPGGYTSYEQYF. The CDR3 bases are TGCGCCAGCAGCCACCCAGGGGGGTACACTTCCTACGAGCAGTACTTC.

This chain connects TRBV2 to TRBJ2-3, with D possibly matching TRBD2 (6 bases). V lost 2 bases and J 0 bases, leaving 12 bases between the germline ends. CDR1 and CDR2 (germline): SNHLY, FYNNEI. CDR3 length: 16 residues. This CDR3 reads CASSEQGGGSTDTQYF. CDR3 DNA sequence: TGTGCCAGCAGTGAACAGGGAGGCGGTAGCACAGATACGCAGTATTTT.

The CDR3 spells CSAKGTANTGELFF. Written as DNA, the CDR3 is TGCAGCGCAAAAGGGACAGCGAACACCGGGGAGCTGTTTTTT. The chain joins TRBV29-1 to TRBJ2-2; 7 bases are shared with TRBD1. Germline values: CDR1 SQVTM, CDR2 ANQGSEA. The CDR3 is made up of 14 amino acids. Trimming removed 7 bases from V and 0 bases from J; junction bases left unmatched: 5.

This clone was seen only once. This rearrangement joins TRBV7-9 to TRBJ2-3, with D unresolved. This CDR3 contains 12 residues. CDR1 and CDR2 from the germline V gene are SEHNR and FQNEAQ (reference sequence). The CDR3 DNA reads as TGTGCAGGCCAGGTCGACACAGATACGCAGTATTTT. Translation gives CAGQVDTDTQYF. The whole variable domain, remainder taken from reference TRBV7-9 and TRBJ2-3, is DTGVSQNPRHKITKRGQNVTFRCDPISEHNRLYWYRQTLGQGPEFLTYFQNEAQLEKSRLLSDRFSAERPKGSFSTLEIQRTEQGDSAMYLCAGQVDTDTQYFGPGTRLTVL.

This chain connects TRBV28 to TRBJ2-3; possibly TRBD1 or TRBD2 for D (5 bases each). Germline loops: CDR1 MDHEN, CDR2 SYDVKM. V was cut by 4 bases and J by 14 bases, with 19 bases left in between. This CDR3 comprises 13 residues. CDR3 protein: CASSWGSVPRTYF. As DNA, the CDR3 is TGTGCCAGCAGTTGGGGGAGCGTCCCGAGGACGTATTTT.

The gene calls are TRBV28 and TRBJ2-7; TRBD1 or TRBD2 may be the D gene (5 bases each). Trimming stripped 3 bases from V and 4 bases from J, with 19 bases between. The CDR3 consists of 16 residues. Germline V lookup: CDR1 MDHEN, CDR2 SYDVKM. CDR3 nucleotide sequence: TGTGCCAGCAGTTTGGGTTTGTGGTTCGGGGCATACGAGCAGTACTTC. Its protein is CASSLGLWFGAYEQYF.

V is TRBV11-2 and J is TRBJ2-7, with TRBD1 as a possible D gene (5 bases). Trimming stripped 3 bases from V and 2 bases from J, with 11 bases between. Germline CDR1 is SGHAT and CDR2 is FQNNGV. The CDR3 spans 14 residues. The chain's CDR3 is CASSLTVTAYEQYF. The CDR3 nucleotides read TGTGCCAGCAGCTTGACAGTTACAGCCTACGAGCAGTACTTC. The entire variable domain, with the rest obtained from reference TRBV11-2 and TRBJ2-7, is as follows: EAGVAQSPRYKIIEKRQSVAFWCNPISGHATLYWYQQILGQGPKLLIQFQNNGVVDDSQLPKDRFSAERLKGVDSTLKIQPAKLEDSAVYLCASSLTVTAYEQYFGPGTRLTVT.

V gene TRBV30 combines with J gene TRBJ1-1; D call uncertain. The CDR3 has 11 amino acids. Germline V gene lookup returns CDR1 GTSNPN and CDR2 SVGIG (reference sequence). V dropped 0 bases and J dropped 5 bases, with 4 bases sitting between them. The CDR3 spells CAWSVVTEAFF. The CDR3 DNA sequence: TGTGCCTGGAGTGTGGTTACTGAAGCTTTCTTT.

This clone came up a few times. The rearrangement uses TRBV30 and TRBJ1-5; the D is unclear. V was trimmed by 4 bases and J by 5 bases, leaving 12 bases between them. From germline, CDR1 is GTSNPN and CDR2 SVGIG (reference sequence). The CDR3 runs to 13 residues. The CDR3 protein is CAWTWAADQPQHF. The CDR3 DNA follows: TGTGCCTGGACATGGGCTGCTGATCAGCCCCAGCATTTT.